A single sample gave rise to the 13 T cell receptor beta chains below, sequenced in a study of blood T cell repertoires in COVID-19. Generated by immunoSEQ multiplex PCR, the TCRdb table keeps only in-frame clones and is missing some. Of 180,000 or so clones in the sample, more than 70% were seen once. The sequencing input was PBMCs or T cells enriched from blood (not recorded which). The receptor source for this set is a man aged 35-49 years with acute COVID-19.

CDR3 nucleotides: TGTGCCAGTAGTAGGGTAGCGGGAGGACGCGAGCAGTACTTC. Amino acids: CASSRVAGGREQYF. V is TRBV19 and J is TRBJ2-7; TRBD2 agrees at 10 bases. Germline V gene data show CDR1 as LNHDA and CDR2 as SQIVND (reference sequence). The junction had 6 bases not matched to a gene; V was cut back by 4 bases and J by 6 bases. The CDR3 has 14 residues.

V usage is TRBV7-2 and J usage is TRBJ2-3; possible D gene TRBD2, 6 bases. Germline V gene lookup returns CDR1 SGHTA and CDR2 FQGNSA. This CDR3 contains 12 residues. V was trimmed by 4 bases and J by 10 bases, leaving 12 bases between them. DNA of the CDR3: TGTGCCAGCAGCTCCTCCGGGACTGCGCAGTATTTT. Protein product: CASSSSGTAQYF.

This clone was seen a few times. The chain employs TRBV11-2 and TRBJ2-4; tentative D call: TRBD1 (5 bases). CDR3 length: 16 amino acids. Trimming shortened V by 6 bases and J by 0 bases, and 15 bases separated the two germline ends. CDR1 and CDR2 from the germline V gene are SGHAT and FQNNGV. The CDR3 nucleotides read TGTGCCAGCAGTTACCGACAGTCCATAGCCAAAAACATTCAGTACTTC. Translated: CASSYRQSIAKNIQYF.

The J gene is TRBJ2-5, the V gene TRBV28; D gene uncertain. With 6 bases removed from V and 9 bases from J, the gap between germline ends came to 14 bases. The CDR3 sequence is 12 residues long. The germline CDR1 and CDR2 sequences are MDHEN and SYDVKM. The CDR3: CASRLSQAPQYF. Written as DNA, the CDR3 is TGTGCCAGCAGGCTGTCCCAAGCCCCCCAGTACTTC. The full variable domain, rest sourced from reference TRBV28 and TRBJ2-5, is DVKVTQSSRYLVKRTGEKVFLECVQDMDHENMFWYRQDPGLGLRLIYFSYDVKMKEKGDIPEGYSVSREKKERFSLILESASTNQTSMYLCASRLSQAPQYFGPGTRLLVL.

The CDR3 loop is CASRNSGTGGYRGELFF. The DNA of the CDR3 is TGTGCCAGCAGGAACTCCGGGACAGGGGGCTATAGAGGGGAGCTGTTTTTT. The chain links TRBV5-6 to TRBJ2-2, with 12 nucleotides matching TRBD1. Trimming at V came to 5 bases and at J to 8 bases, leaving 13 bases not matched to a gene. Germline values: CDR1 SGHDT, CDR2 YYEEEE. The CDR3 consists of 17 residues.

The chain employs TRBV3-1 (or the pseudogene TRBV3-2) and TRBJ2-2; 15 bases fit TRBD2. Per germline, CDR1 LGHDT and CDR2 YNNKEL (reference sequence). V lost 6 bases and J lost 6; bases outside the gene matches: 5. This CDR3 contains 16 residues. The CDR3 loop reads CASSPGLAGGSGELFF. The CDR3 DNA reads TGTGCCAGCAGTCCGGGACTAGCGGGAGGATCCGGGGAGCTGTTTTTT.

In nucleotides, the CDR3 is TGTGCCAGCAGCGTAGGAGGCGCGGGACCCTCCTACGAGCAGTACTTC. Translating gives CASSVGGAGPSYEQYF. The chain combines TRBV9 with TRBJ2-7, with D possibly TRBD2 on 6 matching bases. This CDR3 region has 16 residues. Germline CDR1 reads SGDLS; CDR2 reads YYNGEE. Trimming removed 0 bases from V and 0 bases from J, with 13 bases in between.

The chain uses TRBV6-5 and TRBJ2-2, with 9 nucleotides matching TRBD1. After removal of 0 bases from V and 7 bases from J, the junction contained 6 bases not matched to a gene. Germline V gene lookup returns CDR1 MNHEY and CDR2 SVGAGI. The CDR3 consists of 16 residues. The CDR3 DNA is TGTGCCAGCAGTTACTCCGGGACAGGGTGGGTCGGGGAGCTGTTTTTT. Protein: CASSYSGTGWVGELFF.

The gene calls are TRBV2 and TRBJ2-5; 13 bases agree with TRBD2. The CDR3 is 14 residues long. V gave up 8 bases and J gave up 5 bases; unmatched junction bases: 5. CDR1 SNHLY and CDR2 FYNNEI come from the germline V gene. This CDR3 is CASAGLAGVETQYF. The CDR3 coding sequence is TGTGCCAGCGCCGGACTAGCGGGAGTGGAGACCCAGTACTTC. The whole variable domain, remainder taken from reference TRBV2 and TRBJ2-5, is EPEVTQTPSHQVTQMGQEVILRCVPISNHLYFYWYRQILGQKVEFLVSFYNNEISEKSEIFDDQFSVERPDGSNFTLKIRSTKLEDSAMYFCASAGLAGVETQYFGPGTRLLVL.

This clone showed up just once. The J gene is TRBJ2-2, the V gene TRBV15; TRBD2 might be the D (6 bases). CDR1 is LNHNV and CDR2 is YYDKDF in the germline V gene (reference sequence). This CDR3 spans 15 amino acids. Trimming took off 0 bases at V and 3 bases at J, with 8 bases between the two ends. CDR3 loop: CATSREPGDTGELFF. DNA of the CDR3: TGTGCCACCAGCAGAGAGCCGGGGGACACCGGGGAGCTGTTTTTT.

This clone was counted only a few times. The chain has TRBV4-1 and TRBJ2-7; 7 bases map to TRBD2. V was pared by 4 bases and J by 0 bases, with 12 bases of the junction left unmatched. Looked up from germline, CDR1 is MGHRA and CDR2 is YSYEKL. The CDR3 runs to 17 residues. DNA of the CDR3: TGCGCCAGCAGCCTGATCTTCGGGGAGCGGGGCTCCTACGAGCAGTACTTC. This translates into CASSLIFGERGSYEQYF.

The rearrangement joins TRBV7-9 to TRBJ1-5; D unresolved. CDR1 and CDR2 (germline): SEHNR, FQNEAQ (reference sequence). Trimming stripped 4 bases from V and 4 bases from J, with 8 bases between. The CDR3 is 13 residues long. CDR3 amino acids: CASSWAGNQPQHF. In nucleotides, the CDR3 is TGTGCCAGCAGCTGGGCGGGGAATCAGCCCCAGCATTTT.

This sequence joins TRBV29-1 and TRBJ2-1, with D possibly TRBD2 on 6 matching bases. Germline CDR1 SQVTM, CDR2 ANQGSEA. This CDR3 contains 12 residues. CDR3 nucleotide sequence: TGCAGGGCCCGGGCGGGACCGGGCGAGCAGTTCTTC. This encodes CRARAGPGEQFF.